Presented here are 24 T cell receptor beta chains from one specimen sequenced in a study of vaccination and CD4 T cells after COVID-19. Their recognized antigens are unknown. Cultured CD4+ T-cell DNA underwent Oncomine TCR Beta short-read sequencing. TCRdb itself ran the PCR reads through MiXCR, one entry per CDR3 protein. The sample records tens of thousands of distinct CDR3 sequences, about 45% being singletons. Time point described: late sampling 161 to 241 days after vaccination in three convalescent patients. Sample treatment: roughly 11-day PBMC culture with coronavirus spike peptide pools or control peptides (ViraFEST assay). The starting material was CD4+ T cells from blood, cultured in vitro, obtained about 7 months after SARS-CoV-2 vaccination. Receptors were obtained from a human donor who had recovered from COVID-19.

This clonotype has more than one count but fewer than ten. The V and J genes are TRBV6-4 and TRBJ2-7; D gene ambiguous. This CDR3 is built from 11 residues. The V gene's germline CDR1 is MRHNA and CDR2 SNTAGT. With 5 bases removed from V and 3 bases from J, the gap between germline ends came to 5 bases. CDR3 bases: TGTGCCAGCAGTAACAGCTACGAGCAGTACTTC. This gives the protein CASSNSYEQYF.

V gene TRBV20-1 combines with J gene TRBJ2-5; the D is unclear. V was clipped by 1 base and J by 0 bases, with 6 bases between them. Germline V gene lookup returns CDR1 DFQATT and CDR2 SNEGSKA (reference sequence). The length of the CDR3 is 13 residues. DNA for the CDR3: TGCAGTGCTAGAGTCCGGTACCAAGAGACCCAGTACTTC. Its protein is CSARVRYQETQYF.

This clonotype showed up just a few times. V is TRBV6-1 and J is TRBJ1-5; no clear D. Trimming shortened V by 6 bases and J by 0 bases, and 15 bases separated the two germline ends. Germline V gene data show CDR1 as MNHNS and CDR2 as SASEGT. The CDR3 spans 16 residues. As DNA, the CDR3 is TGTGCCAGCAGCCCTCTGAGGGTCTATAGCAATCAGCCCCAGCATTTT. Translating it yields CASSPLRVYSNQPQHF.

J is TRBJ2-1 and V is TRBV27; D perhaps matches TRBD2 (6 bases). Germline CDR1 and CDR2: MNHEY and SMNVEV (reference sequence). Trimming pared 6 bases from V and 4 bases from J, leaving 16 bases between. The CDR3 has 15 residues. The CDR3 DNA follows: TGTGCCAGCAGCCCCCGGGAGATGGGGTACAATGAGCAGTTCTTC. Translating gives CASSPREMGYNEQFF.

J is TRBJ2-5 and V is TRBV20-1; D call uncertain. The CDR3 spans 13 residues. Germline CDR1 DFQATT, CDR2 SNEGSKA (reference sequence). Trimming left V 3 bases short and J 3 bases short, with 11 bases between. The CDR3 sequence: CSASKGPKETQYF. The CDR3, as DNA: TGCAGTGCTAGCAAGGGCCCGAAAGAGACCCAGTACTTC.

The CDR3 sequence: CSASHRSGAFF. The CDR3 nucleotides read TGCAGTGCTTCGCACCGGTCTGGAGCTTTCTTT. The chain recombines TRBV20-1 with TRBJ1-1, with unresolved D. CDR1 DFQATT and CDR2 SNEGSKA come from the germline V gene (reference sequence). The CDR3 is 11 residues long. The germline V and J ends were trimmed by 5 bases and 10 bases, with 14 bases remaining between them.

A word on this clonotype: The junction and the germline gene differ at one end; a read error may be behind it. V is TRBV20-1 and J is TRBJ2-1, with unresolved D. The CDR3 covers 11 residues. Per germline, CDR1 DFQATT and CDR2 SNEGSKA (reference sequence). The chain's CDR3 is CSARDGRLMVF. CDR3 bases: TGCAGTGCTAGAGATGGACGTCTTATGGTCTTC.

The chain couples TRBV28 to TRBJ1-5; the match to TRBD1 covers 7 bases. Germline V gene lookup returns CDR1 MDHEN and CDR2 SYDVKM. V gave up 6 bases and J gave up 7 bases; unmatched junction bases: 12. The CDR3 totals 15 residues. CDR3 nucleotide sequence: TGTGCCAGCAGCAACAACAGGGGACGGGAGCAGCCCCAGCATTTT. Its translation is CASSNNRGREQPQHF.

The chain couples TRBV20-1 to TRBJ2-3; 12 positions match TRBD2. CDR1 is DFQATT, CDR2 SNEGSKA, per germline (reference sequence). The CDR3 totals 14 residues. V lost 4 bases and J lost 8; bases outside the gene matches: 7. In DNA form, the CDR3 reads TGCAGTGCTAAGGCTAGCGGGAGGGCCGGTACGCAGTATTTT. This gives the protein CSAKASGRAGTQYF.

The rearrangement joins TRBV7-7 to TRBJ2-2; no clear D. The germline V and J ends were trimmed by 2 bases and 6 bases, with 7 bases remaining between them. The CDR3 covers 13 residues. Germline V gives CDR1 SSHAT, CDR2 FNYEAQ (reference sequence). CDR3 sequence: CASSLLLAGELFF. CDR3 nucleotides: TGTGCCAGCAGCTTACTGCTAGCCGGGGAGCTGTTTTTT.

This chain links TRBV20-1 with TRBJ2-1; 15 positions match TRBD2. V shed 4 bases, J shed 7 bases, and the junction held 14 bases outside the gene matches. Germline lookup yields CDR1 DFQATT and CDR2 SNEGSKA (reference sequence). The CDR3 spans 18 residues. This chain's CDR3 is CSAIRTSGRASFGNEQFF. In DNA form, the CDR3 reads TGCAGTGCTATACGGACTAGCGGGAGGGCCAGTTTCGGTAATGAGCAGTTCTTC.

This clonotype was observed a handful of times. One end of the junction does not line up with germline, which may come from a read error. CDR3 in DNA: TGTGCCAGCAGTAACTCCCCAGAGACCCAGTACTTC. Protein sequence: CASSNSPETQYF. The rearrangement joins TRBV6-5 to TRBJ2-5; D call uncertain. Germline CDR1 and CDR2: MNHEY and SVGAGI. The CDR3 contains 12 residues.

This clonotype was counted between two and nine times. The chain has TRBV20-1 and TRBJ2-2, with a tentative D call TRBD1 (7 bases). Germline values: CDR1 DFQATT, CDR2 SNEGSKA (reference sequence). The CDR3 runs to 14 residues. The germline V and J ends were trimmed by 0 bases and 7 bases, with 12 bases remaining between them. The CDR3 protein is CSARDQGGGGELFF. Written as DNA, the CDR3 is TGCAGTGCTAGAGATCAGGGGGGCGGCGGGGAGCTGTTTTTT.

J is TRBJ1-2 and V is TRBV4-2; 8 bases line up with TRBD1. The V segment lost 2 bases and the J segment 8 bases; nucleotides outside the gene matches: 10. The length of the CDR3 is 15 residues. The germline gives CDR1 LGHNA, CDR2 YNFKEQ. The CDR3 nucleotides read TGTGCCAGCAGCCAACTCCTAGGACAGGGAAACGGCTACACCTTC. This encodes CASSQLLGQGNGYTF.

The CDR3: CASATRWEGTDTQYF. For the CDR3, the DNA is TGTGCCAGCGCCACTCGTTGGGAGGGCACAGATACGCAGTATTTT. The chain uses TRBV7-9 and TRBJ2-3; TRBD2 might be the D (6 bases). The germline V gene has CDR1 SEHNR and CDR2 FQNEAQ (reference sequence). V lost 8 bases, J lost 1 base, and 16 bases lay in between. The CDR3 totals 15 residues.

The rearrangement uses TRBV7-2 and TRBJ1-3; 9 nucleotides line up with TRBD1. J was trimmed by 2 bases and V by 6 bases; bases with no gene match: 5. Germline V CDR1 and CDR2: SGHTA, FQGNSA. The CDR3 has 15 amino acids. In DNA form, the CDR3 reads TGTGCCAGCAGTCGGGGGACAGGGCCTGGAAACACCATATATTTT. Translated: CASSRGTGPGNTIYF.

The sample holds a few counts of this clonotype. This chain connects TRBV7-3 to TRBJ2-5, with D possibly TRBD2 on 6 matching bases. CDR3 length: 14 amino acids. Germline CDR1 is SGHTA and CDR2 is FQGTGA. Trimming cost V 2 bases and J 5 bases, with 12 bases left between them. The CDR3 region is CASSLGHAGETQYF. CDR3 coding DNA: TGTGCCAGCAGCTTAGGTCACGCGGGGGAGACCCAGTACTTC.

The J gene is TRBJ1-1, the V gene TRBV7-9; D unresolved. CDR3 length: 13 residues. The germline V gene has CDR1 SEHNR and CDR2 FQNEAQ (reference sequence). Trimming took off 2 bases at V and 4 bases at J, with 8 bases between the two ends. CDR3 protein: CASSLPWATEAFF. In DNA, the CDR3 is TGTGCCAGCAGCTTACCTTGGGCCACTGAAGCTTTCTTT.

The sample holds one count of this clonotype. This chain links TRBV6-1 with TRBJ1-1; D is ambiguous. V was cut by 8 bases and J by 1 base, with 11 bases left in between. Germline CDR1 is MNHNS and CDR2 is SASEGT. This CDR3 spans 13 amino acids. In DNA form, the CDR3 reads TGTGCCAGCTTAGGGCTGAGGAACACTGAAGCTTTCTTT. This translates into CASLGLRNTEAFF.

The DNA of the CDR3 is TGCAGTGCTAGGGGCAGCGTCACACAGCGAACAACAGATACGCAGTATTTT. Protein sequence: CSARGSVTQRTTDTQYF. The chain couples TRBV20-1 to TRBJ2-3, with D unresolved. V was trimmed by 3 bases and J by 3 bases, leaving 22 bases between them. This CDR3 has 17 residues. CDR1 is DFQATT and CDR2 is SNEGSKA in the germline V gene (reference sequence).

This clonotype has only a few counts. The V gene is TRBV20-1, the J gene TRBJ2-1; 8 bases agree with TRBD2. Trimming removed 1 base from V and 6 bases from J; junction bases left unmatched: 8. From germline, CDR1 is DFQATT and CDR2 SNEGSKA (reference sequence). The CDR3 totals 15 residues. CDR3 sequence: CSARGRAGAGNEQFF. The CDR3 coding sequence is TGCAGTGCTAGAGGGCGAGCGGGAGCCGGCAATGAGCAGTTCTTC.

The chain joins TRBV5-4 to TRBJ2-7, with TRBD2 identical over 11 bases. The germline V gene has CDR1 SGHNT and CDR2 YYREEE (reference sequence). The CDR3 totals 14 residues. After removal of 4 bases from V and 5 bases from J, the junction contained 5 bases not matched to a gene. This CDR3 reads CASSDSGRDNEQYF. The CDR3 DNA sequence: TGTGCCAGCAGCGATAGCGGGAGGGACAACGAGCAGTACTTC.

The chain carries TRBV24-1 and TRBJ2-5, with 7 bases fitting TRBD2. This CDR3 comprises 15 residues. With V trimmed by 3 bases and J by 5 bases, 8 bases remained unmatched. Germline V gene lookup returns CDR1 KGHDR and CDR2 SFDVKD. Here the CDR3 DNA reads TGTGCCACCAGTGATGTGAGAGCGGGAAGGGAGACCCAGTACTTC. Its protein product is CATSDVRAGRETQYF.

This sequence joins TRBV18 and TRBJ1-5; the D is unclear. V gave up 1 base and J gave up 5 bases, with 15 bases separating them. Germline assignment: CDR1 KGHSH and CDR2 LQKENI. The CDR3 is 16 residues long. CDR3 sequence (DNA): TGTGCCAGCTCACCACTGGCTGAGGGTTATTATCAGCCCCAGCATTTT. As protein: CASSPLAEGYYQPQHF.